This entry concerns a single TCR beta chain. Germline V gives CDR1 MNHNY, CDR2 SVGAGI (reference sequence). There are 14 residues in the CDR3. V trimming: 4 bases; J trimming: 4 bases; junction bases outside the gene matches: 3. This entry comes from a study of cytomegalovirus exposure and HLA in healthy donors. Primers for the PCR totalled 60 Vbeta and 13 Jbeta. TCRdb's copy holds only in-frame clones and misses some; the assay was immunoSEQ multiplex PCR. This listing includes about 88,000 clones. This receptor was taken from a girl between 10 and 17 years old in good health and CMV-seropositive. The chain recombines TRBV6-6 with TRBJ2-7, with TRBD1 matching 11 bases. Sequencing was carried out using PBMCs. This chain's CDR3 is CASSLGQGDYEQYF. CDR3 DNA: TGTGCCAGCAGTTTGGGACAGGGGGATTACGAGCAGTACTTC.